This TCR beta chain was captured in a study of T cells in Graves' hyperthyroidism and ophthalmopathy (dated by TCRdb to the late 2010s). A note on the overall study: Peripheral blood samples were taken at initial diagnosis, before any treatment was given. To identify distinguishing TCR V-J signatures, a discovery cohort of 90 to 100 patients was used, comprising under 45 with Graves' ophthalmopathy and around 60 with stable Graves' hyperthyroidism. Prospective prediction of ophthalmopathy was tested in an independent validation cohort of 18 to 20 hyperthyroidism patients and around 16 patients who later progressed to ophthalmopathy. The 100 or so discovery patients were randomly split 7:3 into training and test sets. The study also compared thyroid tissue and blood T-cell repertoires from several Graves' hyperthyroidism patients. Once sampling was done, hyperthyroidism patients were given methimazole at a starting dose of 30 mg daily, whereas ophthalmopathy patients were given high-dose intravenous methylprednisolone. The paper describes TCR Vbeta CDR3 sequencing of 135 peripheral blood samples, made up of fewer than 50 ophthalmopathy patients, over 70 hyperthyroidism patients and some 17 progressor patients. Study-wide findings and limitations: Sample size was not statistically predetermined, and investigators were not blinded to group allocation. A model built on a 13 V-J signature distinguished ophthalmopathy from stable hyperthyroidism, reaching around 88% sensitivity and about 81% specificity in cross-validation and 80%/75% in testing. In validation, progression to ophthalmopathy was predicted by the model with 70.59% sensitivity and about 72% specificity, a median of around 5.9 months before onset. Most expanded thyroid clonotypes (frequency above 0.001) were also found in blood, which suggests that blood repertoires may mirror thyroid immune responses.

Hyperthyroidism patients were aged 18 to 65 years and newly diagnosed, with disease duration of less than 2 months. Exclusion was applied to patients with uncontrolled infections, other autoimmune diseases, pregnancy or lactation. Diagnoses were based on clinical symptoms, serum thyroxine and TRAb, thyroid ultrasound and orbital computed tomography. For progressor patients, blood was drawn at the first diagnosis of hyperthyroidism, before any ophthalmopathy symptoms had appeared. PBMCs were isolated from about 9.1 ml of fresh peripheral blood by Ficoll-Paque density gradient centrifugation. Progressor patients were defined as those initially diagnosed with Graves' hyperthyroidism in whom ophthalmopathy developed during follow-up. Total RNA was extracted using Trizol reagent, and RNA quality was assessed on an Agilent 2100 Bioanalyzer. TCR beta CDR3 regions were amplified from RNA transcripts. A first-round RT-PCR of the TCR CDR3 used the HTBI primer set with the Qiagen OneStep RT-PCR kit. The libraries were constructed in a second round of multiplex PCR and then size-selected and purified. Libraries were sequenced paired-end with 100 bp reads on an Illumina HiSeq2000. On the study's bioinformatics: SOAPnuke was used to process the raw data, removing reads that contained adapters or uncalled bases, had a mean Phred below 15, or lacked an exact match to the constant primer or identifier. High-quality paired reads were merged with COPE v1.2.5, and unique nucleotide sequences were defined as clonotypes. MiTCR v1.1 was used to align the clonotypes against IMGT TRBV, TRBD and TRBJ reference segments. Only V-J combinations with frequency above 0.0001, covering 99.2% of repertoires, were analysed. The TCS score was defined as F50 (clonal expansion) divided by E x V (chaos), with BLOSUM62-based TCRdist calculated between CDR3 peptides within each V-J. Welch's t-statistics and random forest reduced several hundred V-J features to 10 to 15, which were used in a naive Bayes classifier (R e1071). In-frame beta chains were kept once TCRdb had trimmed the public reads at Q25 with fastp and called clones with MiXCR. CDR3 protein sequences are deduplicated, and each keeps its most common genes and DNA. Here the V and J calls rest on TCRdb's processing, not on the authors' analysis. The sample includes roughly 360,000 distinct CDR3 sequences, with about 13% observed a single time. Clones ranked in the top ten supply around 21% of the sample.

CDR1 and CDR2, per the germline V gene, are MNHNS and SASEGT. The CDR3 spans 13 residues, from the cysteine through the phenylalanine. The CDR3 DNA has 39 bases and is translated from base 1. After removal of 6 bases from V and 5 bases from J, the junction retains 2 bases not matched to a gene. The sample holds a few counts of this clonotype. Its target antigen remains unknown. Base qualities are not recorded, but no much larger clone differs from it by a single base. Sample: blood. This sequence originates from a man aged 30 to 45 with Graves' hyperthyroidism that later progressed to Graves' ophthalmopathy. Here the chain combines TRBV6-1 and TRBJ2-4, with TRBD1 matching 9 junction bases. CDR3 region: CASRGQGQNIQYF. The base sequence is TGTGCCAGCAGGGGACAGGGACAAAACATTCAGTACTTC.